This record covers a single T cell receptor (beta chain). CDR3 and TCR beta VDJ profiling relied on a genomic DNA template. TCRdb reanalysed the reads using MiXCR and keeps one entry per CDR3 protein. The sample gives approximately 170,000 distinct CDR3 sequences, around half of which show up once; about 2.9% is in the top ten. It was patients with CD8+CD57+ cell expansion by flow cytometry who were chosen for sequencing. Prior therapy had not been administered to any patient at the time of blood sampling. The CDR3 totals 17 residues. CDR1 and CDR2 from the germline V gene are SGHNT and YYREEE (reference sequence). Trimming removed 3 bases from V and 3 bases from J; junction bases left unmatched: 7. The data were taken from a study of CD8+CD57+ T cells in acquired aplastic anemia.

This sequence joins TRBV5-4 and TRBJ2-6; the match to TRBD1 covers 9 bases. This sequence originates from a human donor with aplastic anemia. Sequencing was carried out using sorted CD4+, CD8+, or CD8+CD57+ T cells (not recorded which) from PBMCs. The CDR3 loop is CASSSQGATRGANVLTF. CDR3 nucleotide sequence: TGTGCCAGCAGCTCACAGGGGGCGACTCGTGGGGCCAACGTCCTGACTTTC.